This is a list of T cell receptor beta chains from one sample in a study of T cells in tumors after PD-1 blockade. This table comes from immunoSEQ multiplex PCR, and its TCRdb copy is limited to in-frame clones, with some not included. The sample includes about 60,000 clones, 74% of them seen just once. The sequences come from PBMCs, collected after anti-PD-1 treatment. The receptors stem from a human donor with basal cell carcinoma. The CDR3 runs from the conserved cysteine through the conserved F or W. D genes are given only for firm matches. Expanded clones get a size class; other rows say once, few or many, or leave the size out.

v_gene	j_gene	d_gene	abundance	CDR3aa	CDR3nt
TRBV3-1/TRBV3-2	TRBJ2-7	-	-	CASSPSPGVEQYF	TGTGCCAGCAGCCCCTCCCCAGGGGTCGAGCAGTACTTC
TRBV5-6	TRBJ1-6	TRBD1	once	CASSSRGQGIGALNSPLHF	TGTGCCAGCAGCTCTCGGGGACAGGGTATTGGTGCGCTAAATTCACCCCTCCACTTT
TRBV5-5	TRBJ2-1	-	-	CASSLPPGQAPGQFF	TGTGCCAGCAGCTTACCTCCGGGACAAGCACCCGGGCAGTTCTTC
TRBV7-9	TRBJ1-1	TRBD1	-	CASRRDSTLNTEAFF	TGTGCCAGCAGGAGGGACAGTACTTTGAACACTGAAGCTTTCTTT
TRBV29-1	TRBJ1-2	-	once	CSVEDSGHRHYGYTF	TGCAGCGTTGAAGATTCGGGACACAGACACTATGGCTACACCTTC
TRBV2	TRBJ2-1	TRBD1	-	CASREITGGGYNEQFF	TGTGCCAGCAGGGAAATCACAGGGGGCGGCTACAATGAGCAGTTCTTC
TRBV29-1	TRBJ1-2	-	-	CSVAGTDYGYTF	TGCAGCGTTGCTGGGACTGACTATGGCTACACCTTC
TRBV10-2	TRBJ1-1	TRBD1	few	CASSRRPTGQNTEAFF	TGCGCCAGCAGTAGGCGCCCGACAGGGCAGAACACTGAAGCTTTCTTT
TRBV7-7	TRBJ2-3	-	-	CASSSWSTDTQYF	TGTGCCAGCAGCTCCTGGTCGACAGATACGCAGTATTTT
TRBV6-1	TRBJ1-6	-	-	CASRPQSSYNSPLHF	TGTGCCAGCAGGCCACAGAGCTCCTATAATTCACCCCTCCACTTT
TRBV6-5	TRBJ1-2	-	-	CASSLGSGYTF	TGTGCCAGCAGCCTTGGCTCGGGCTACACCTTC
TRBV5-4	TRBJ1-2	-	-	CASSLVQYRDYGYTF	TGTGCCAGCAGCTTGGTTCAATACCGGGACTATGGCTACACCTTC
TRBV5-4	TRBJ2-5	TRBD2	few	CASSPGVGSGGETQYF	TGTGCCAGCAGCCCTGGAGTTGGTAGCGGGGGGGAGACCCAGTACTTC
TRBV28	TRBJ2-1	TRBD2	once	CASSLLGGGGAMDEQFF	TGTGCCAGCAGTTTATTAGGTGGCGGGGGGGCGATGGATGAGCAGTTCTTC
TRBV19	TRBJ2-3	-	-	CASSIDRQGTDTQYF	TGTGCCAGTAGTATAGACCGGCAGGGTACAGATACGCAGTATTTT
TRBV28	TRBJ1-3	-	once	CASSLGRISGNTIYF	TGTGCCAGCAGTTTAGGGAGGATCTCTGGAAACACCATATATTTT
TRBV6-1	TRBJ1-6	-	-	CASSEGIGIRGNSPLHF	TGTGCCAGCAGTGAAGGAATCGGTATTCGGGGGAATTCACCCCTCCACTTT
TRBV5-4	TRBJ2-2	-	-	CASTRNAAGELFF	TGTGCCAGCACTAGGAATGCGGCCGGGGAGCTGTTTTTT
TRBV10-3	TRBJ2-7	-	few	CAISDREAGEQYF	TGTGCCATCAGTGACAGGGAGGCGGGCGAGCAGTACTTC
TRBV18	TRBJ1-2	-	-	CASSTVDYGYTF	TGTGCCAGCTCGACGGTGGACTATGGCTACACCTTC
TRBV5-1	TRBJ1-6	-	few	CASSLVAANSPLHF	TGCGCCAGCAGCTTGGTGGCAGCTAATTCACCCCTCCACTTT
TRBV10-3	TRBJ1-5	TRBD1	-	CAISEGPSRGHNQPQHF	TGTGCCATCAGTGAAGGACCCTCCAGGGGGCACAATCAGCCCCAGCATTTT
TRBV3-1/TRBV3-2	TRBJ2-3	-	few	CASSQVWDGPTDTQYF	TGTGCCAGCAGCCAAGTTTGGGATGGTCCCACAGATACGCAGTATTTT
TRBV12-5	TRBJ1-5	-	-	CASGLTEPSVGNQPQHF	TGTGCTAGTGGTTTGACAGAGCCTAGCGTGGGCAATCAGCCCCAGCATTTT
TRBV7-8	TRBJ1-2	-	few	CASSPIVGPRNYGYTF	TGTGCCAGCAGCCCCATAGTGGGGCCTAGGAACTATGGCTACACCTTC
TRBV6-1	TRBJ1-3	-	-	CASSEGTAVRRVYF	TGTGCCAGCAGTGAAGGGACAGCCGTCCGCAGGGTGTATTTT
TRBV13	TRBJ1-2	-	-	CASSLFAQSYGYTF	TGTGCCAGCAGCTTATTCGCACAGAGCTATGGCTACACCTTC
TRBV7-8	TRBJ2-7	TRBD2	-	CASSLGIAGSYEQYF	TGTGCCAGCAGCTTAGGAATAGCGGGCTCCTACGAGCAGTACTTC
TRBV5-1	TRBJ1-2	-	-	CASSLRGVSGYTF	TGCGCCAGCAGCTTGAGGGGGGTGAGTGGCTACACCTTC
TRBV5-6	TRBJ2-1	-	-	CASSSGRRSFF	TGTGCCAGCAGCTCGGGACGCCGGTCGTTCTTC
TRBV5-4	TRBJ2-3	-	-	CASSLRLGGTDTQYF	TGTGCCAGCAGCTTGAGACTAGGTGGCACAGATACGCAGTATTTT
TRBV27	TRBJ1-4	-	few	CASSADRFLGKLFF	TGTGCCAGCAGTGCCGACAGATTTTTAGGAAAACTGTTTTTT
TRBV21-1	TRBJ2-6	-	-	CASRRGRGPNVLTF	TGTGCCAGCCGCCGGGGGCGGGGGCCCAACGTCCTGACTTTC
TRBV6-6	TRBJ2-3	TRBD1	-	CASSPRDRGRGTDTQYF	TGTGCCAGCAGTCCTCGGGACAGGGGAAGAGGGACAGATACGCAGTATTTT
TRBV3-1/TRBV3-2	TRBJ2-1	-	-	CASSPRLITTYNEQFF	TGTGCCAGCAGCCCCAGACTTATTACTACCTACAATGAGCAGTTCTTC
TRBV29-1	TRBJ2-3	-	-	CSVVPPGKGKDTQYF	TGCAGCGTAGTGCCCCCGGGGAAGGGAAAGGATACGCAGTATTTT
TRBV24-1	TRBJ2-5	TRBD1	once	CATSDRDRVGPETQYF	TGTGCCACCAGTGATCGGGACAGGGTGGGGCCAGAGACCCAGTACTTC
TRBV24-1	TRBJ2-7	-	many	CATSLDRSSYEQYF	TGTGCCACCAGCTTAGACAGAAGCTCCTACGAGCAGTACTTC
TRBV2	TRBJ2-7	TRBD1	once	CASQGPGTGSEQYF	TGTGCCAGCCAGGGGCCCGGGACAGGGTCCGAGCAGTACTTC
TRBV28	TRBJ2-1	TRBD2	-	CASRLFGTKLPNEQFF	TGTGCCAGCAGGCTCTTCGGGACTAAGTTACCCAATGAGCAGTTCTTC